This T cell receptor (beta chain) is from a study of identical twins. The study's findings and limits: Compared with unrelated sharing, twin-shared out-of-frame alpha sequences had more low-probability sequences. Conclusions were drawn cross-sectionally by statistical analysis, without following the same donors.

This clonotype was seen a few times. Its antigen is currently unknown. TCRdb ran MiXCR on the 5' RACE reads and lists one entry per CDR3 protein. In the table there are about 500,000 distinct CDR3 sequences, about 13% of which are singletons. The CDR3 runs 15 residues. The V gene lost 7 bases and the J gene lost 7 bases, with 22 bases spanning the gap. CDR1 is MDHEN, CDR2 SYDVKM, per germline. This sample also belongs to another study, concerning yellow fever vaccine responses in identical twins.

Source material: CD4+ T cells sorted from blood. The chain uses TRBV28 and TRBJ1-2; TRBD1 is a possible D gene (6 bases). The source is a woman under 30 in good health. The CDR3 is CASILGGEVYGGYTF. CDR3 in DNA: TGTGCCAGCATCCTAGGGGGAGAGGTATATGGTGGCTACACCTTC.